Described below is a single T cell receptor beta chain sequence and its context. The antigen is not known. The length of the CDR3 is 14 residues. Germline V gives CDR1 SGHDT, CDR2 YYEEEE. With V trimmed by 4 bases and J by 0 bases, 3 bases remained unmatched. The data stem from a study of T cell responses to AZD1222 COVID-19 vaccine. Study results and caveats: Repertoire sampling was restricted to post-peak T cell response timepoints.

Using immunoSEQ multiplex PCR, the repertoire was profiled, and TCRdb retains in-frame clones only, with some absent. The sample has over 150,000 clones; just over 90% are singletons. The receptor was derived from an adult in good health. The rearrangement links TRBV5-6 to TRBJ2-7; 8 nucleotides match TRBD1. The source was peripheral blood, collected on day 0 of AZD1222 vaccination. CDR3 sequence (DNA): TGTGCCAGCAGCACAGGGGGGAGCTCCTACGAGCAGTACTTC. This codes for CASSTGGSSYEQYF. The full variable domain, completed using reference TRBV5-6 and TRBJ2-7, is DAGVTQSPTHLIKTRGQQVTLRCSPKSGHDTVSWYQQALGQGPQFIFQYYEEEERQRGNFPDRFSGHQFPNYSSELNVNALLLGDSALYLCASSTGGSSYEQYFGPGTRLTVT.